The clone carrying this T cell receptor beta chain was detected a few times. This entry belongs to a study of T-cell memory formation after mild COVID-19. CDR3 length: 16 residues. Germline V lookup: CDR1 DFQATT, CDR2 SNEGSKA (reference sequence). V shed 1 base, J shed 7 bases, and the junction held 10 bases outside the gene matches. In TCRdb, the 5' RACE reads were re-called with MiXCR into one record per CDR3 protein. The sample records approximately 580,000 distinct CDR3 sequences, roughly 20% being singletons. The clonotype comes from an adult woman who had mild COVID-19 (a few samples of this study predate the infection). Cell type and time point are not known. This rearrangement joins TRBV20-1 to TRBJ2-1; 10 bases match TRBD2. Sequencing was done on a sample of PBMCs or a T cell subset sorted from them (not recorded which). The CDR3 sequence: CSARVQAGGRLNEQFF. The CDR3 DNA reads TGCAGTGCTAGAGTTCAAGCGGGAGGGCGTTTAAATGAGCAGTTCTTC.